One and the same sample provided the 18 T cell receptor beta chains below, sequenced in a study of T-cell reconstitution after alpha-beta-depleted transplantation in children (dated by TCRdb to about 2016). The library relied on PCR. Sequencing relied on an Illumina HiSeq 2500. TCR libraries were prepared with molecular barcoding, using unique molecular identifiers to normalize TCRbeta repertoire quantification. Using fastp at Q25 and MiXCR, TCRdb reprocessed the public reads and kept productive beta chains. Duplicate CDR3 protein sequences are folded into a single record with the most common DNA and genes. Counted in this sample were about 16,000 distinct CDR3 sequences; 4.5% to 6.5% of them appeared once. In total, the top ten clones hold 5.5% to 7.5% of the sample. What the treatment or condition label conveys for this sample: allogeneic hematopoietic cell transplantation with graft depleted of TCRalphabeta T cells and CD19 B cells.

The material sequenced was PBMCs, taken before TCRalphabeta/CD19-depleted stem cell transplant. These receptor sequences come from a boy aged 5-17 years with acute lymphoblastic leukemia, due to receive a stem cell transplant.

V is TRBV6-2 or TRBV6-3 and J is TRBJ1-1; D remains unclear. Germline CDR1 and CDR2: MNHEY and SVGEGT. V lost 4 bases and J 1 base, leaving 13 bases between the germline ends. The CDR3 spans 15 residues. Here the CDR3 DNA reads TGTGCCAGCAGTTCAAGGATTCGGTCGAACACTGAAGCTTTCTTT. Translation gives CASSSRIRSNTEAFF.

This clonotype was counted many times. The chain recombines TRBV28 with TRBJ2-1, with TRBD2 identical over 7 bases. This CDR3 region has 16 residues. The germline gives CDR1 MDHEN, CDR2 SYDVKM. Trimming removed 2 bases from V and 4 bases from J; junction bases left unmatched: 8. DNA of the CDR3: TGTGCCAGCAGTTTAGTGGGTCTAGCGGTTTACAATGAGCAGTTCTTC. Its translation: CASSLVGLAVYNEQFF.

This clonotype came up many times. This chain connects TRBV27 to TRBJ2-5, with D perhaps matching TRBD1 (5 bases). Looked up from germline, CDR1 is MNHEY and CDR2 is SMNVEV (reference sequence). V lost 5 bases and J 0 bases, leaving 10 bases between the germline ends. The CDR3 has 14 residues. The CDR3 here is CASSETGNQETQYF. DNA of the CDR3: TGTGCCAGCAGTGAAACAGGAAACCAAGAGACCCAGTACTTC.

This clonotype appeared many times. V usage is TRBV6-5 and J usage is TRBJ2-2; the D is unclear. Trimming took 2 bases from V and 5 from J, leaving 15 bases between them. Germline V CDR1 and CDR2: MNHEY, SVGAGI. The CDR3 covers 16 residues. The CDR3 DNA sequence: TGTGCCAGCAGTTACCACTCCCCTGATTTTACCGGGGAGCTGTTTTTT. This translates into CASSYHSPDFTGELFF.

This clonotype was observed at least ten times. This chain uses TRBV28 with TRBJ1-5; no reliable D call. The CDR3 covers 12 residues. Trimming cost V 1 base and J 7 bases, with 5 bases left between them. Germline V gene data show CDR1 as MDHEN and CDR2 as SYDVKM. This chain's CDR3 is CASSLFGQPQHF. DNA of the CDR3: TGTGCCAGCAGTTTATTTGGGCAGCCCCAGCATTTT.

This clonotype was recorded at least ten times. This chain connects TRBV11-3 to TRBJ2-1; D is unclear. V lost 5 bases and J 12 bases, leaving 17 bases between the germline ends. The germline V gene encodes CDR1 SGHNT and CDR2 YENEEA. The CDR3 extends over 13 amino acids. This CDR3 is CASSPRSPNWQFF. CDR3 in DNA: TGTGCCAGCAGCCCCCGCTCCCCGAATTGGCAGTTCTTC. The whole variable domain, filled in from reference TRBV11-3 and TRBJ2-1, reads EAGVVQSPRYKIIEKKQPVAFWCNPISGHNTLYWYLQNLGQGPELLIRYENEEAVDDSQLPKDRFSAERLKGVDSTLKIQPAELGDSAVYLCASSPRSPNWQFFGPGTRLTVL.

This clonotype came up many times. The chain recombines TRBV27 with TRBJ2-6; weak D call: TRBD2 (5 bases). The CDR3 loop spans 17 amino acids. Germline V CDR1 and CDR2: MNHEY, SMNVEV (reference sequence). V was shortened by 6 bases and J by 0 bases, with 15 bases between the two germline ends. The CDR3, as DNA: TGTGCCAGCAGGAAGGCGGGTATGGTCTCTGGGGCCAACGTCCTGACTTTC. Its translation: CASRKAGMVSGANVLTF.

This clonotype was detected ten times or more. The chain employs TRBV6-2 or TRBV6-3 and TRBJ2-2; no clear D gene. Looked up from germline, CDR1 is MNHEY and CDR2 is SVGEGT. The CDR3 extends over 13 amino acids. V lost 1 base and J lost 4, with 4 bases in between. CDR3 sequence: CASSYFGTGELFF. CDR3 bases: TGTGCCAGCAGTTACTTCGGCACCGGGGAGCTGTTTTTT.

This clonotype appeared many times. The CDR3 coding sequence is TGTGCCAGCAGCTTACAGGCTGATTCACCCCTCCACTTT. Its protein product is CASSLQADSPLHF. V is TRBV5-6 and J is TRBJ1-6, with a tentative D call TRBD1 (5 bases). V lost 2 bases and J 8 bases, leaving 8 bases between the germline ends. This CDR3 contains 13 residues. Germline V CDR1 and CDR2: SGHDT, YYEEEE.

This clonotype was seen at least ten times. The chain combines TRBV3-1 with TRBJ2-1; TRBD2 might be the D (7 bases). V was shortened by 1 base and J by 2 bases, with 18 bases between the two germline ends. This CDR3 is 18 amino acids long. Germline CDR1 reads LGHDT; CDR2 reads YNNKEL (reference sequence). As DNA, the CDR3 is TGTGCCAGCAGCCAAGCCCTAGGTAGGGGGAGGGCCTACAATGAGCAGTTCTTC. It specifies CASSQALGRGRAYNEQFF.

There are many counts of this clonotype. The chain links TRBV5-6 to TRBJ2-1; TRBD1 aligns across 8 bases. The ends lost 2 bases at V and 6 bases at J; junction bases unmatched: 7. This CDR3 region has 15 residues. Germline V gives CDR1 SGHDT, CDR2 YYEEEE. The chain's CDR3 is CASSFIGQGSNEQFF. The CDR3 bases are TGTGCCAGCAGCTTTATCGGACAGGGTAGCAATGAGCAGTTCTTC.

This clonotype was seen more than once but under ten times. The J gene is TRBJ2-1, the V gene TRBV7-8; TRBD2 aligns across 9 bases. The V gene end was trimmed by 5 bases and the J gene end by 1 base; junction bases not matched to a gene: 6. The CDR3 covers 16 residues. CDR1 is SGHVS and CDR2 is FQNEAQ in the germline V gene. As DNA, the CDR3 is TGTGCCAGCAGCAACCCGGGACTAGCATCCTACAATGAGCAGTTCTTC. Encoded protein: CASSNPGLASYNEQFF.

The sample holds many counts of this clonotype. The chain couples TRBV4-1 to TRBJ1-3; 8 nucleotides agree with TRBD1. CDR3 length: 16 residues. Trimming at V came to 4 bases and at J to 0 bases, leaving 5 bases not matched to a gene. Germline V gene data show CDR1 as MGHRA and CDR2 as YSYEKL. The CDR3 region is CASSPGQAPSGNTIYF. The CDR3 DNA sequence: TGCGCCAGCAGCCCGGGACAGGCGCCCTCTGGAAACACCATATATTTT.

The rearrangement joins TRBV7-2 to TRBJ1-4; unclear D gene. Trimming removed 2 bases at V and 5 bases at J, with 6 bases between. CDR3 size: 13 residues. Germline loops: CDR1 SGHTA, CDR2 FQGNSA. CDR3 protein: CASSLSNNEKLFF. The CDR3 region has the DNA TGTGCCAGCAGCTTAAGCAACAATGAAAAACTGTTTTTT.

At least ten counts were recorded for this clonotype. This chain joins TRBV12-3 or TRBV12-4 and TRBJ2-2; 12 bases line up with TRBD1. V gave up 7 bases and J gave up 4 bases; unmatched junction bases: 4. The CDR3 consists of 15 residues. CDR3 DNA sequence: TGTGCCAGCAAGGGGACAGGGGGCACCACCGGGGAGCTGTTTTTT. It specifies CASKGTGGTTGELFF.

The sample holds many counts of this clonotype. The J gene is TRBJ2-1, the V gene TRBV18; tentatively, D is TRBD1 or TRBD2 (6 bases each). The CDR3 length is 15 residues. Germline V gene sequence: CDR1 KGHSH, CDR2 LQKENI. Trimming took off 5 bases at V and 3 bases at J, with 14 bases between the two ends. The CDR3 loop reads CASSMTGGDYNEQFF. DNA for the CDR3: TGTGCCAGCTCAATGACAGGAGGGGACTACAATGAGCAGTTCTTC.

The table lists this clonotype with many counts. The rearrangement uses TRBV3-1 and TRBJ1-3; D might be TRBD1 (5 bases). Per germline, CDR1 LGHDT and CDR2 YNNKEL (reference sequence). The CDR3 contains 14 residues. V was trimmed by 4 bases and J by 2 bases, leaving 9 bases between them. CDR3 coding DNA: TGTGCCAGCAGCCGTTCAGGGACTGGAAACACCATATATTTT. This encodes CASSRSGTGNTIYF. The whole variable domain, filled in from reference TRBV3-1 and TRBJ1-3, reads DTAVSQTPKYLVTQMGNDKSIKCEQNLGHDTMYWYKQDSKKFLKIMFSYNNKELIINETVPNRFSPKSPDKAHLNLHINSLELGDSAVYFCASSRSGTGNTIYFGEGSWLTVV.

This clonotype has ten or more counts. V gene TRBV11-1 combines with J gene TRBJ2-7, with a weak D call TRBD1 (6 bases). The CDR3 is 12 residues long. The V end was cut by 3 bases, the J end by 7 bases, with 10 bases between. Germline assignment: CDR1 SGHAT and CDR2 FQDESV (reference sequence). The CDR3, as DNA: TGTGCCAGCAGCTTGACAGGCCAAGAGCAGTACTTC. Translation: CASSLTGQEQYF.